Shown below are 31 T cell receptor beta chains from a single sample sequenced in a study of shared clonotypes between healthy human individuals. The assay was immunoSEQ multiplex PCR, and TCRdb's table has in-frame clones only and misses some. Here the sample spans roughly 1.5 million clones, roughly 98% being singletons. The sequencing sample was made of naive CD4+ T cells sorted from blood. Subset described: CD45RA+ positively selected. The source is a man aged 30 to 39 in good health.

The chain links TRBV29-1 to TRBJ2-3; D gene uncertain. The CDR3 has 12 amino acids. With 8 bases removed from V and 0 bases from J, the gap between germline ends came to 9 bases. Looked up from germline, CDR1 is SQVTM and CDR2 is ANQGSEA. The CDR3 DNA is TGCAGCTGTGATCCTAGCACAGATACGCAGTATTTT. Translation: CSCDPSTDTQYF.

The chain carries TRBV7-2 and TRBJ2-5, with 12 bases lining up with TRBD2. V shed 5 bases and J 5 bases; nucleotides not matched to a gene: 6. Germline CDR1 and CDR2: SGHTA and FQGNSA. The CDR3 sequence is 15 residues long. CDR3 in amino acids: CASSPLAGGWETQYF. DNA for the CDR3: TGTGCCAGCAGCCCCCTAGCGGGAGGGTGGGAGACCCAGTACTTC.

The V and J genes are TRBV10-3 and TRBJ2-5; D call uncertain. The CDR3 is 13 residues long. Germline V gives CDR1 ENHRY, CDR2 SYGVKD. V dropped 3 bases and J dropped 5 bases, with 10 bases sitting between them. The CDR3 region is CAISDGPRETQYF. The CDR3 DNA sequence: TGTGCCATCAGTGATGGGCCCAGGGAGACCCAGTACTTC.

The chain couples TRBV7-8 to TRBJ2-6; either TRBD1 or TRBD2 may fit D (5 bases each). Per germline, CDR1 SGHVS and CDR2 FQNEAQ. The CDR3 loop spans 17 amino acids. The V end was cut by 5 bases, the J end by 2 bases, with 16 bases between. In DNA, the CDR3 is TGTGCCAGCAGCCGGGGACGGAGTGTCCCTGGGGCCAACGTCCTGACTTTC. Translated, it gives CASSRGRSVPGANVLTF.

This chain joins TRBV28 and TRBJ2-5; 7 nucleotides agree with TRBD1. The CDR3 has 14 residues. CDR1 is MDHEN and CDR2 is SYDVKM in the germline V gene. V was pared by 4 bases and J by 7 bases, with 9 bases of the junction left unmatched. CDR3 loop: CASSYQGEFGTQYF. The CDR3 bases are TGTGCCAGCAGTTATCAGGGGGAATTTGGGACCCAGTACTTC.

In its sample, this clone was seen a few times. The chain joins TRBV5-8 to TRBJ1-4, with D perhaps matching TRBD1 (6 bases). The CDR3 contains 15 residues. The germline V gene has CDR1 SGHTS and CDR2 YDEGEE. V gave up 2 bases and J gave up 4 bases, with 12 bases separating them. CDR3 loop: CASSFMGGINEKLFF. The CDR3 region has the DNA TGTGCCAGCAGCTTTATGGGGGGCATTAATGAAAAACTGTTTTTT.

V usage is TRBV7-6 and J usage is TRBJ2-6; D not resolved. V lost 2 bases and J lost 3, with 11 bases in between. The V gene's germline CDR1 is SGHVS and CDR2 FNYEAQ. This CDR3 has 16 residues. CDR3 sequence (DNA): TGTGCCAGCAGCTTATCCCCGATTAGTGGGGCCAACGTCCTGACTTTC. Translated: CASSLSPISGANVLTF. Combining the CDR3 with reference TRBV7-6 and TRBJ2-6 gives the whole variable domain GAGVSQSPRYKVTKRGQDVALRCDPISGHVSLYWYRQALGQGPEFLTYFNYEAQQDKSGLPNDRFSAERPEGSISTLTIQRTEQRDSAMYRCASSLSPISGANVLTFGAGSRLTVL.

V gene TRBV11-3 combines with J gene TRBJ2-7; a weak D match, TRBD1 (6 bases). Trimming stripped 1 base from V and 0 bases from J, with 10 bases between. In germline, CDR1 is SGHNT, CDR2 YENEEA. This CDR3 is 15 amino acids long. CDR3 DNA: TGTGCCAGCAGCTTAGGACGGGACAACTCCTACGAGCAGTACTTC. Its translation: CASSLGRDNSYEQYF.

The rearrangement uses TRBV6-5 and TRBJ1-1; 7 bases match TRBD1. CDR3 size: 15 residues. From germline, CDR1 is MNHEY and CDR2 SVGAGI. The J segment lost 5 bases and the V segment lost 2 bases, leaving 8 bases of the junction unmatched. The CDR3 DNA follows: TGTGCCAGCAGTTACCCGACAGGGATCGGAACTGAAGCTTTCTTT. Its translation: CASSYPTGIGTEAFF.

The gene calls are TRBV6-5 and TRBJ2-7; D perhaps matches TRBD2 (6 bases). Germline V gene sequence: CDR1 MNHEY, CDR2 SVGAGI. V dropped 6 bases and J dropped 9 bases, with 21 bases sitting between them. This CDR3 contains 14 residues. CDR3 sequence reads: CASSLTRLVVAQYF. CDR3 nucleotides: TGTGCCAGCAGCCTTACGAGACTAGTAGTTGCGCAGTACTTC.

The rearrangement links TRBV14 to TRBJ2-7; D is undetermined. Trimming pared 1 base from V and 2 bases from J, leaving 6 bases between. This CDR3 comprises 13 residues. The germline CDR1 and CDR2 sequences are SGHDN and FVKESK. CDR3: CASSQAHTYEQYF. DNA for the CDR3: TGTGCCAGCAGCCAAGCACATACCTACGAGCAGTACTTC.

J is TRBJ2-7 and V is TRBV19; D ambiguous. The ends were cut back, 4 bases at V and 5 bases at J, with 18 bases in the middle. Germline CDR1 LNHDA, CDR2 SQIVND (reference sequence). The length of the CDR3 is 15 residues. The CDR3 is CASSTRMSTMNEQYF. For the CDR3, the DNA is TGTGCCAGTAGTACTCGGATGTCTACGATGAACGAGCAGTACTTC.

The gene calls are TRBV10-1 and TRBJ2-1, with D possibly TRBD1 on 5 matching bases. Germline V gives CDR1 WNHNN, CDR2 SYGVQD (reference sequence). The CDR3 runs to 14 residues. V was pared by 4 bases and J by 2 bases, with 9 bases between. Here the CDR3 reads CASSGGSTYNEQFF. The CDR3 coding sequence is TGCGCCAGCAGTGGGGGCTCAACCTACAATGAGCAGTTCTTC.

This clone was counted once. The chain combines TRBV2 with TRBJ2-3; D remains ambiguous. Germline V gene lookup returns CDR1 SNHLY and CDR2 FYNNEI. Between the trimmed V and J ends, which lost 2 bases and 5 bases, there was a span of 8 bases. The CDR3 contains 13 residues. This CDR3 is CASSELPGDTQYF. In DNA, the CDR3 is TGTGCCAGCAGTGAACTACCTGGAGATACGCAGTATTTT.

This clone was recorded a few times. The identical CDR3 is also encoded by other nucleotide sequences in the sample. J is TRBJ2-7 and V is TRBV18; 10 nucleotides agree with TRBD1. The ends lost 3 bases at V and 1 base at J; junction bases unmatched: 0. The CDR3 has 14 amino acids. The germline V gene has CDR1 KGHSH and CDR2 LQKENI. For the CDR3, the DNA is TGTGCCAGCTCACCGGACAGGGGGTCCTACGAGCAGTACTTC. Translating it yields CASSPDRGSYEQYF.

The chain has TRBV6-5 and TRBJ2-3; no firm D call. This CDR3 contains 13 residues. V lost 5 bases and J lost 5, with 11 bases in between. The germline V gene has CDR1 MNHEY and CDR2 SVGAGI. The CDR3 nucleotides read TGTGCCAGCAGTCTTGGGCCAGGAGATACGCAGTATTTT. This translates into CASSLGPGDTQYF.

CDR3 residues: CASSVSGVASTDTQYF. The CDR3 DNA sequence: TGTGCCAGCAGCGTATCAGGGGTAGCTAGCACAGATACGCAGTATTTT. The genes are TRBV9 and TRBJ2-3, with a weak D call TRBD1 (6 bases). Germline V gene data show CDR1 as SGDLS and CDR2 as YYNGEE. This CDR3 spans 16 amino acids. V was trimmed by 1 base and J by 0 bases, leaving 12 bases between them.

This clone was seen a single time. This chain connects TRBV10-2 to TRBJ1-2; unclear D gene. Germline V gives CDR1 WSHSY, CDR2 SAAADI. With 8 bases removed from V and 4 bases from J, the gap between germline ends came to 14 bases. The CDR3 is 13 residues long. In nucleotides, the CDR3 is TGCGCCAGCGGAGGGTTAGCCGGCTATGGCTACACCTTC. Translated: CASGGLAGYGYTF.

This chain joins TRBV5-6 and TRBJ2-1; D is unresolved. The V gene lost 6 bases and the J gene lost 9 bases, with 13 bases spanning the gap. The CDR3 is made up of 12 amino acids. CDR1 and CDR2 from the germline V gene are SGHDT and YYEEEE. This chain's CDR3 is CASTALLREQFF. The CDR3 nucleotides are TGTGCCAGCACAGCTTTACTGCGTGAGCAGTTCTTC.

The chain carries TRBV5-1 and TRBJ1-2; D may be TRBD1 (5 bases). CDR1 SGHRS and CDR2 YFSETQ come from the germline V gene. Trimming pared 10 bases from V and 8 bases from J, leaving 21 bases between. This CDR3 comprises 13 residues. The CDR3 DNA reads TGCGCCGCGGGACCTGGGTCGGGAATGGGCTACACCTTC. The encoded protein is CAAGPGSGMGYTF.

The rearrangement links TRBV27 to TRBJ1-5, with D possibly being TRBD1 (6 bases). V dropped 4 bases and J dropped 7 bases, with 17 bases sitting between them. This CDR3 is built from 15 residues. Germline CDR1 MNHEY, CDR2 SMNVEV (reference sequence). In DNA, the CDR3 is TGTGCCAGCAGTTACGACAGGTCCCTGGGACAGCCCCAGCATTTT. This codes for CASSYDRSLGQPQHF.

The chain recombines TRBV6-1 with TRBJ2-1, with 8 bases fitting TRBD1. Per the germline V gene, CDR1 is MNHNS and CDR2 is SASEGT. Trimming removed 7 bases from V and 4 bases from J; junction bases left unmatched: 3. The CDR3 totals 13 residues. For the CDR3, the DNA is TGTGCCAGCATCCGGGACAGGTACAATGAGCAGTTCTTC. Its translation is CASIRDRYNEQFF.

The chain links TRBV21-1 to TRBJ2-7; no DNA check was done on the table's D call, TRBD1. TRBV21-1 is described as a pseudogene. The CDR3 is made up of 17 amino acids. The chain's CDR3 is CASSKVSRDRGAYEQYF. The CDR3 DNA sequence: TGTGCCAGCAGCAAAGTTAGCCGGGACAGGGGGGCTTACGAGCAGTACTTC.

This clone was counted once. Other nucleotide sequences in the sample specify the same CDR3. V and J are TRBV27 and TRBJ2-7; 13 bases align to TRBD2. J lost 3 bases, V lost 4 bases, and 3 bases had no gene match. Per the germline V gene, CDR1 is MNHEY and CDR2 is SMNVEV (reference sequence). The CDR3 is 15 amino acids. In nucleotides, the CDR3 is TGTGCCAGCAGTTCGGGGACTAGCGGGATCTACGAGCAGTACTTC. This gives the protein CASSSGTSGIYEQYF.

This rearrangement joins TRBV7-2 to TRBJ2-7, with TRBD1 as a possible D gene (6 bases). The germline CDR1 and CDR2 sequences are SGHTA and FQGNSA. The CDR3 runs to 14 residues. V lost 5 bases and J lost 2, with 13 bases in between. This chain's CDR3 is CASSRDRTTYEQYF. CDR3 DNA: TGTGCCAGCAGCCGCGACAGGACGACCTACGAGCAGTACTTC.

V is TRBV6-1 and J is TRBJ1-2; maybe TRBD1 (5 bases). Germline-derived CDR1 and CDR2 are MNHNS and SASEGT. The CDR3 is made up of 15 amino acids. V was shortened by 4 bases and J by 3 bases, with 15 bases between the two germline ends. The CDR3 spells CASSGPGHIDYGYTF. The CDR3 DNA follows: TGTGCCAGCAGTGGGCCGGGGCACATCGACTATGGCTACACCTTC.

The V call is TRBV5-1, the J call TRBJ1-1; 8 bases line up with TRBD1. Unmatched junction bases numbered 9, after V lost 4 bases and J lost 4 bases. Germline V lookup: CDR1 SGHRS, CDR2 YFSETQ. The CDR3 sequence is 15 residues long. CDR3 nucleotide sequence: TGCGCCAGCAGCCCCCGGACAGGGTATGGCACTGAAGCTTTCTTT. Translating it yields CASSPRTGYGTEAFF.

The chain uses TRBV29-1 and TRBJ1-1; D not resolved. Trimming removed 6 bases at V and 1 base at J, with 15 bases between. The germline gives CDR1 SQVTM, CDR2 ANQGSEA. The CDR3 covers 14 residues. The CDR3 DNA is TGCAGCGTCGTTACCCTAGCAACGAACACTGAAGCTTTCTTT. This sequence encodes CSVVTLATNTEAFF.

The gene calls are TRBV11-2 and TRBJ2-1, with D unclear. V dropped 5 bases and J dropped 8 bases, with 10 bases sitting between them. Germline values: CDR1 SGHAT, CDR2 FQNNGV. The length of the CDR3 is 12 residues. CDR3 DNA sequence: TGTGCCAGCAGCCCCGGAATTTATGAGCAGTTCTTC. Its translation is CASSPGIYEQFF.

The chain has TRBV28 and TRBJ2-7; the match to TRBD2 covers 8 bases. V was pared by 1 base and J by 7 bases, with 9 bases of the junction left unmatched. CDR1 is MDHEN, CDR2 SYDVKM, per germline. This CDR3 is 15 amino acids long. CDR3 DNA: TGTGCCAGCAGTTTATTCGGAGCGGGAGCGGGAGAGCAGTACTTC. This encodes CASSLFGAGAGEQYF.

V and J are TRBV28 and TRBJ2-1, with D possibly matching TRBD2 (6 bases). Trimming took 1 base from V and 7 from J, leaving 14 bases between them. The length of the CDR3 is 15 residues. The V gene's germline CDR1 is MDHEN and CDR2 SYDVKM. Here the CDR3 reads CASSLSSPAGNEQFF. CDR3 nucleotides: TGTGCCAGCAGTTTATCTTCTCCGGCGGGGAATGAGCAGTTCTTC.